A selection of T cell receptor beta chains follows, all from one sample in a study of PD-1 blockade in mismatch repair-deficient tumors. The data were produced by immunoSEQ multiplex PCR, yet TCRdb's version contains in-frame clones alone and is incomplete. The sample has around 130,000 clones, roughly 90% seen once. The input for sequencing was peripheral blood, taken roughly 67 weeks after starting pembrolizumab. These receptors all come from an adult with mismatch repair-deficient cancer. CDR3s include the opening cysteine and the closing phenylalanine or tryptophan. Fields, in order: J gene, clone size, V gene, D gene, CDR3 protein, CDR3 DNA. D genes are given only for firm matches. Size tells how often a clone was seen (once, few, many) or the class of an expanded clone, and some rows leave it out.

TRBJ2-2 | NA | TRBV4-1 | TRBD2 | CASKARESGRGTGELFF | TGCGCCAGCAAGGCCCGGGAAAGCGGGAGGGGCACCGGGGAGCTGTTTTTT
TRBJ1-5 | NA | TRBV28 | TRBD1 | CASSFPTTGSGAFGQPQHF | TGTGCCAGCAGTTTCCCGACGACAGGGAGTGGGGCATTCGGTCAGCCCCAGCATTTT
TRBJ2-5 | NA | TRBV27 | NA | CASSLSPAVGQYF | TGTGCCAGCAGTTTATCACCAGCGGTCGGGCAGTACTTC
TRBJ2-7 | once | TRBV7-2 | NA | CASSLGSYEQYF | TGTGCCAGCAGCTTGGGCTCCTACGAGCAGTACTTC
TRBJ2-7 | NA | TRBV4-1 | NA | CASSPLPGHSAYEQYF | TGCGCCAGCAGCCCCCTTCCGGGACACTCCGCCTACGAGCAGTACTTC
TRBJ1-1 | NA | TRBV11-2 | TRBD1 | CASSLAFRGGTEAFF | TGTGCCAGCAGCTTAGCCTTCAGGGGGGGAACTGAAGCTTTCTTT
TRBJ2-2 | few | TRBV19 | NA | CASRGSGADTGELFF | TGTGCCAGTAGAGGATCGGGGGCGGACACCGGGGAGCTGTTTTTT
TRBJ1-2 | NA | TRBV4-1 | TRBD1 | CASSQVLGRGNGYTF | TGCGCCAGCAGCCAAGTCCTGGGCAGGGGGAATGGCTACACCTTC
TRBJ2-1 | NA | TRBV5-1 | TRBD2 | CASSLFLAGAYNEQFF | TGCGCCAGCAGCTTGTTCCTAGCGGGAGCCTACAATGAGCAGTTCTTC
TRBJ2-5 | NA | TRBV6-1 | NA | CASISGGGETQYF | TGTGCCAGCATATCAGGGGGGGGAGAGACCCAGTACTTC
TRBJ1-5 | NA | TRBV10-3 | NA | CAIKDSNQPQHF | TGTGCCATCAAGGACAGCAATCAGCCCCAGCATTTT
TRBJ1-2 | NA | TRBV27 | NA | CASSSRGYGYTF | TGTGCCAGCAGTTCCAGGGGATACGGCTACACCTTC
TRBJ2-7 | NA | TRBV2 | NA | CASSEWFAGEGYEQYF | TGTGCCAGCAGTGAATGGTTCGCAGGGGAGGGGTACGAGCAGTACTTC
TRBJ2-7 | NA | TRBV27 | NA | CASTPTGGSYEQYF | TGTGCCAGCACCCCGACAGGTGGCTCCTACGAGCAGTACTTC
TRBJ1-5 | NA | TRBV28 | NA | CASSFIENSNQPQHF | TGTGCCAGCAGTTTTATAGAAAATAGCAATCAGCCCCAGCATTTT
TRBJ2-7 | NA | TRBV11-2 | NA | CASSLAATSWKQYF | TGTGCCAGCAGCTTAGCGGCGACTAGTTGGAAGCAGTACTTC
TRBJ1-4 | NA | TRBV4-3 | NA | CASAREDGGLNEKLFF | TGCGCCAGCGCCAGGGAGGACGGAGGTCTTAATGAAAAACTGTTTTTT
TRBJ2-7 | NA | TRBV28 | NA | CASTQAGRSYEQYF | TGTGCCAGCACCCAGGCGGGCCGCTCCTACGAGCAGTACTTC
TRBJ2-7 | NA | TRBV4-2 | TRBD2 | CASSPWTAGGSYEQYF | TGTGCCAGCAGCCCTTGGACGGCGGGAGGGAGCTACGAGCAGTACTTC
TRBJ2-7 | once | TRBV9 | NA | CASSARGALPYEQYF | TGTGCCAGCAGCGCCCGGGGCGCGCTCCCATACGAGCAGTACTTC
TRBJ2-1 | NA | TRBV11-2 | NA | CASSIYTSSYNEQFF | TGTGCCAGCAGCATCTACACGAGCTCCTACAATGAGCAGTTCTTC
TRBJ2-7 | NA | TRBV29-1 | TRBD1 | CSVEGVLGTGVGEQYF | TGCAGCGTTGAAGGCGTGTTAGGGACAGGGGTCGGGGAGCAGTACTTC
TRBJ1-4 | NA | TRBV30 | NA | CAWSGPTLAEKLFF | TGTGCCTGGAGTGGGCCGACCCTCGCCGAAAAACTGTTTTTT
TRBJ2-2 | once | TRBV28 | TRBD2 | CASSFASGTPDTGELFF | TGTGCCAGCAGTTTCGCTAGCGGGACTCCCGACACCGGGGAGCTGTTTTTT